The rows below give T cell receptor beta chains drawn from one sample of a study of T-cell memory formation after mild COVID-19. TCRdb used MiXCR to reprocess the 5' RACE reads, holding one entry per CDR3 protein. The sample has fewer than 150,000 distinct CDR3 sequences, over 15% seen once. Source material: PBMCs or a T cell subset sorted from them (not recorded which). These receptors originate from a young man who had mild COVID-19 (a few samples of this study predate the infection). Cell type and time point are not known. Each CDR3 is given without its conserved first and last residue.

V gene	J gene	CDR3 protein
TRBV23-1	TRBJ2-3	ASSQSLGLAGGCTDTQY
TRBV5-1	TRBJ2-2	ASSPIGAANTGELF
TRBV12-5	TRBJ2-1	ASGLVPNYNEQF
TRBV6-5	TRBJ2-5	ASSNYGTGQETQY
TRBV6-5	TRBJ1-2	ASSYSMFSLGYT
TRBV10-3	TRBJ1-2	ATQRGDGTGGVGYT
TRBV12-3/TRBV12-4	TRBJ2-1	ASSRLVSGRLSYNEQF
TRBV7-2	TRBJ2-5	ASSRGRTQETQY
TRBV12-3/TRBV12-4	TRBJ1-5	ASSQRQGDNQPQH
TRBV6-1	TRBJ2-6	ASSKHVSGANVLT
TRBV10-3	TRBJ2-5	AITPGTSGGQETQY
TRBV5-1	TRBJ1-5	ASSADGQGRQPQH
TRBV7-9	TRBJ2-3	ASSFSSGGADTQY
TRBV2	TRBJ1-5	ASLREQTNQPQH
TRBV28	TRBJ1-2	ASLTGGRFVYGYT
TRBV24-1	TRBJ2-3	ATSGRGDTQY
TRBV7-3	TRBJ2-2	ASSPTGNTGELF
TRBV11-2	TRBJ1-1	ASSVGDSGEAF
TRBV19	TRBJ2-5	ASSPRQGETQY
TRBV4-2	TRBJ2-1	ASSQLAGGSYNEQF
TRBV9	TRBJ1-2	ASSASGQGNT
TRBV4-2	TRBJ1-3	ASSQDLPSYSGNTIY
TRBV5-5	TRBJ2-5	ASSLDFFETQY
TRBV10-3	TRBJ2-5	AISLAGALQETQY
TRBV7-7	TRBJ2-1	ASSRQGANEQF
TRBV7-2	TRBJ2-1	ASSLVSLSSRNEQF
TRBV7-9	TRBJ2-1	ASSYTVEEF
TRBV4-3	TRBJ2-7	ASSQADRGYEQY
TRBV6-2/TRBV6-3	TRBJ2-2	ASSAQGAPPGELF
TRBV7-2	TRBJ2-5	ASSLARAAQETQY
TRBV11-2	TRBJ2-3	ASSWGVLTDTQY
TRBV11-2	TRBJ2-2	ASSLIASRGGELF
TRBV18	TRBJ1-1	ASSESREPEAF
TRBV20-1	TRBJ1-1	SARDPGTGGIGAF
TRBV7-2	TRBJ2-1	ASSFLGGVGNEQF
TRBV7-2	TRBJ2-2	ASSLHGGANTGELF
TRBV3-1	TRBJ1-2	ASSRRGTGAYGYT
TRBV7-8	TRBJ2-6	ASSSPVGANVLT
TRBV5-4	TRBJ1-6	ASSSTGGNSPLH
TRBV7-2	TRBJ2-3	ASSLSVPPDTQY
TRBV5-1	TRBJ2-5	ASSLGDYIQETQY
TRBV20-1	TRBJ2-2	SARDRGGELF
TRBV7-2	TRBJ2-1	ASSPPPAEQF
TRBV5-1	TRBJ2-3	ASSLTPDTQY
TRBV4-1	TRBJ1-2	ASSRLGGRAANYGYT
TRBV28	TRBJ1-5	AISSSGQTCH
TRBV4-3	TRBJ2-3	ASSQSLGKTSTDTQY
TRBV9	TRBJ2-3	ASSVGSQITDTQY
TRBV2	TRBJ1-3	ASSNRANTGNTIY
TRBV20-1	TRBJ2-5	SAPSGGGETQY
TRBV30	TRBJ1-2	AWNRGRGYGYT
TRBV7-2	TRBJ2-2	ASREQGTGELF